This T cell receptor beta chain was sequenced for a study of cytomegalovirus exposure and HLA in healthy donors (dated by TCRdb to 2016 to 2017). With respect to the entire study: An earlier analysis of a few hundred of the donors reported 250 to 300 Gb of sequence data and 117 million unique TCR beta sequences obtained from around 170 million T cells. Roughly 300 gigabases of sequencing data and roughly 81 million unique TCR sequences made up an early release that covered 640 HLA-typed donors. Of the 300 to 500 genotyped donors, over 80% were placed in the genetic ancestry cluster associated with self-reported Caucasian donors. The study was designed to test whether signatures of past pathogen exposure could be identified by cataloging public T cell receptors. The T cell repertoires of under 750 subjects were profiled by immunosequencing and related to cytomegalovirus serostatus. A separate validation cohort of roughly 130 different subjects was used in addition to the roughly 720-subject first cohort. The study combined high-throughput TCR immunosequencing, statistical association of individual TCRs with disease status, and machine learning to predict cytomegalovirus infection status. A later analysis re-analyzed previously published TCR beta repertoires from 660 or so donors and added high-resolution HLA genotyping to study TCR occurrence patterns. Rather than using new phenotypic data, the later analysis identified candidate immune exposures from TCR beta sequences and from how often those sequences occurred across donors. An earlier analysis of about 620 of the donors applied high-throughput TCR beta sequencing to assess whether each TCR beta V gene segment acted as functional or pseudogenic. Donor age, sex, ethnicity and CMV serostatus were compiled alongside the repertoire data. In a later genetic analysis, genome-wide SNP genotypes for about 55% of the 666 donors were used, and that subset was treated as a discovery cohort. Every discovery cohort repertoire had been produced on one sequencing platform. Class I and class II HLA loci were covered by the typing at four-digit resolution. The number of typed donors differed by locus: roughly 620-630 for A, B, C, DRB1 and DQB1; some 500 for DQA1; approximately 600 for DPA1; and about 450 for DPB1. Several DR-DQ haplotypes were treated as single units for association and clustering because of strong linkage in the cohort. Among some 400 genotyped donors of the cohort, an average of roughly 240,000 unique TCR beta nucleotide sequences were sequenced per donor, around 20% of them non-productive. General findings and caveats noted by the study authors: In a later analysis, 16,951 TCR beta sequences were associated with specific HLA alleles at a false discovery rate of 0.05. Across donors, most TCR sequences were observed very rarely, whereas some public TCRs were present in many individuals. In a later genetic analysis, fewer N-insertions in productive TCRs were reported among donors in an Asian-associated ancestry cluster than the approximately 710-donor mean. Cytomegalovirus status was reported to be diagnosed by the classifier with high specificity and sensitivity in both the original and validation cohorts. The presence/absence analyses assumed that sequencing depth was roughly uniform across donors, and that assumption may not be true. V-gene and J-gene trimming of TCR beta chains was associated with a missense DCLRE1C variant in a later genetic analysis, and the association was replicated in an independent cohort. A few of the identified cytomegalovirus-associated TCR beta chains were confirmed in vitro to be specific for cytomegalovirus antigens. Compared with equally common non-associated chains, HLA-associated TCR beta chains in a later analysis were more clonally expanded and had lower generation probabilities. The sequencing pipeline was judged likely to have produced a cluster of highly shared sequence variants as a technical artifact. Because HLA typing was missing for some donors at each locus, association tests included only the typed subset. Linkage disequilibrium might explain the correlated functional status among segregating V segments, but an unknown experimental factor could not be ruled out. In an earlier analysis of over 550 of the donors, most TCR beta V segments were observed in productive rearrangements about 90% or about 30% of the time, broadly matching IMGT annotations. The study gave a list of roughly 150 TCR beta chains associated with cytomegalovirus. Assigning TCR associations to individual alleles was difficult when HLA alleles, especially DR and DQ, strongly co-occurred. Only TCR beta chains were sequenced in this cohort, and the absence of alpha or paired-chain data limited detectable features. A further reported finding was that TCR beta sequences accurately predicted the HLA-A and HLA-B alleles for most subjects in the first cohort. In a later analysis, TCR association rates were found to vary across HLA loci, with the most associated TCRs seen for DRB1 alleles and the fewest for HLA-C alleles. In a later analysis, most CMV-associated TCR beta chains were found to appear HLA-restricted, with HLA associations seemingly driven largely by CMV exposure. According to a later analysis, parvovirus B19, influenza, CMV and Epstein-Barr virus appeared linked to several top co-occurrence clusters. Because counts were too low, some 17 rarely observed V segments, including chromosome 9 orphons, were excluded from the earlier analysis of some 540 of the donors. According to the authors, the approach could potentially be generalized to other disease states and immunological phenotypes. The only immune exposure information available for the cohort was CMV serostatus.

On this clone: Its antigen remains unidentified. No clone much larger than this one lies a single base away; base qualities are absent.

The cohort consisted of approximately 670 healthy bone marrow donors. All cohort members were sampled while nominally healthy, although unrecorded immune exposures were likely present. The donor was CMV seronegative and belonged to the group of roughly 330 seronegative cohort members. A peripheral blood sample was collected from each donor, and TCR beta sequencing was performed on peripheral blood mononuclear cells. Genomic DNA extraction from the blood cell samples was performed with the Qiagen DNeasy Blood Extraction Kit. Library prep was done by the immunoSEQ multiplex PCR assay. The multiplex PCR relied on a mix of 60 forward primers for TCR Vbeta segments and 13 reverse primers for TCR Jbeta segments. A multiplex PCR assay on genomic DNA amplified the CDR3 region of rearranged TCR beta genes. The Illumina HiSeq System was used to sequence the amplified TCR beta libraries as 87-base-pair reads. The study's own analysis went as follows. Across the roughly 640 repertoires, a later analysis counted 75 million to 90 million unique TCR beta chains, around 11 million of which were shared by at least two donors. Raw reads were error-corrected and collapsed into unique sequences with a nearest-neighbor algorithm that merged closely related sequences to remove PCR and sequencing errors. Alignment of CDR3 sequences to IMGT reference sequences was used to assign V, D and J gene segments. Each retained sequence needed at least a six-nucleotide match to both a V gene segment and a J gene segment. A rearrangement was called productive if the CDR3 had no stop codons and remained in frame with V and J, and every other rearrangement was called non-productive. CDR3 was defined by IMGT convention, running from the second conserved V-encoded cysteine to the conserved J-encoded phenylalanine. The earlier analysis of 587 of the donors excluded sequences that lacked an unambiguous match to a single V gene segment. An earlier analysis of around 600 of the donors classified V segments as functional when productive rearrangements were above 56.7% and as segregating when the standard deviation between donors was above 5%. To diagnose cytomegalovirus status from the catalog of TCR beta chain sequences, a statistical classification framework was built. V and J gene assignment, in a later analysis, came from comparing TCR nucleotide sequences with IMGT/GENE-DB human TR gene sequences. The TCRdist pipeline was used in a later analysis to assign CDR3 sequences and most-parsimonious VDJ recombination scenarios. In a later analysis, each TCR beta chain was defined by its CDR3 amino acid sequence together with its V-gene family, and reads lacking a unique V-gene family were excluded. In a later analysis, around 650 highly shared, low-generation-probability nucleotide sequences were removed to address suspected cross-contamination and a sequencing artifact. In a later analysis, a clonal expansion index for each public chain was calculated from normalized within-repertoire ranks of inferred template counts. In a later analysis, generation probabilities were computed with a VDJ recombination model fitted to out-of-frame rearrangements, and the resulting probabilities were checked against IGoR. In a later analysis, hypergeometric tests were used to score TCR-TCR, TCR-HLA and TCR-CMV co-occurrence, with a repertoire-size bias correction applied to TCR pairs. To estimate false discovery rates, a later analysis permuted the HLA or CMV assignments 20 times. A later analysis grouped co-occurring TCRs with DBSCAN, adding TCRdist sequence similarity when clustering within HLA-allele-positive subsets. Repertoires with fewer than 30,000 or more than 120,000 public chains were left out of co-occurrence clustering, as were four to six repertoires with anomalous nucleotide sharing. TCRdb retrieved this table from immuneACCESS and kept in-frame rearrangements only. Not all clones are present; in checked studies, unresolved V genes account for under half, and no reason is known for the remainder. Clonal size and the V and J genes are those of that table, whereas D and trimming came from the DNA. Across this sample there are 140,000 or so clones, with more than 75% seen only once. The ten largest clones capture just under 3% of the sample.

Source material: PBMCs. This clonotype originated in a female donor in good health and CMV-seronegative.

Read as DNA, the sequence is TGCAGCGTTGGCCTCGGGGATGAGCAGTTCTTC. Its translation is CSVGLGDEQFF. This chain joins TRBV29-1 to TRBJ2-1; TRBD2 could be the D gene, as 5 bases match. V lost 4 bases and J lost 8 bases; the stretch between them is 9 bases long. The CDR3 numbers 11 residues from cysteine through phenylalanine. The only DNA kept is the CDR3, 33 bases in frame from the first base. CDR1 and CDR2 are read off the germline V gene as SQVTM and ANQGSEA.